This T cell receptor (beta chain) comes out of a study of STAT5B mutations in CD4+ large granular lymphocyte leukemia. Across the whole study: Among healthy controls, a particular HLA allele went with more CDR3 'QG' motifs.

The assay was run at survey level. Sequencing used immunoSEQ multiplex PCR; TCRdb keeps in-frame clones, though not all of them. The data hold some 34,000 clones, with roughly four fifths observed a single time. General study points: Higher CD4+ than CD8+ T-LGLL clonality might reflect small sample size. 25% of private leukemic clonotypes occurred rarely in other patients' non-leukemic repertoires.

A word on this clone: Its antigen remains unidentified.

V trimming: 5 bases; J trimming: 4 bases; junction bases outside the gene matches: 8. The length of the CDR3 is 15 residues. Germline V CDR1 and CDR2: MNHNS, SASEGT. Sample: CD4+ T cells from blood buffy coats. The gene calls are TRBV6-1 and TRBJ1-2, with 9 bases fitting TRBD1. This clonotype originated in a human donor in good health. In DNA form, the CDR3 reads TGTGCCAGCAGTCCTCTCCGGGACAGGGCCTATGGCTACACCTTC. It codes for CASSPLRDRAYGYTF.